This T cell receptor beta chain was recorded in a study of blood T cell repertoires in COVID-19. The overall study: COVID-19 samples collected from the United States, Italy and Spain covered acute and convalescent phases. In each case, the material was cDNA or gDNA derived from T cells, B-cell-depleted T cells, or PBMCs.

With V trimmed by 4 bases and J by 0 bases, 1 base remained unmatched. Germline V lookup: CDR1 SGHAT, CDR2 FQNNGV. This CDR3 has 15 amino acids. The method was immunoSEQ multiplex PCR; TCRdb's version includes in-frame clones alone and lacks a portion of them. The sample holds about 200,000 clones, 81% seen once. The V and J genes are TRBV11-2 and TRBJ2-2; 8 nucleotides agree with TRBD1. The sample was peripheral blood. The source of this sequence is an elderly woman with acute or convalescent COVID-19. DNA for the CDR3: TGTGCCAGCAGCTCGGACAGGGCGAACACCGGGGAGCTGTTTTTT. Translation: CASSSDRANTGELFF.